The 10 T cell receptor beta chains given below trace back to one sample, sequenced in a study of blood T cells in healthy people across ages (dated by TCRdb to 2015 to 2017). Library method: 5' RACE. The instrument given in TCRdb is Illumina HiSeq 2500. The second PCR ran for about 7 to 11 cycles and used a J-beta primer mix along with a sample-barcoded 5' primer. Through fastp at Q25 and MiXCR, TCRdb rebuilt clones from the public reads, retaining in-frame beta chains. Entries that share a CDR3 protein sequence are merged under the most common genes and DNA. In this sample the table shows about 600,000 distinct CDR3 sequences, 40% to 55% of which occur a single time. Roughly 25% of the sample is held by the ten biggest clonotypes. Sequencing was performed on blood. Receptors originate from a man aged 80 or over in good health.

The chain links TRBV5-4 to TRBJ2-1, with 7 nucleotides matching TRBD1. This CDR3 has 15 residues. Trimming cost V 0 bases and J 5 bases; bases outside gene matches: 5. CDR1 is SGHNT, CDR2 YYREEE, per germline (reference sequence). The CDR3 spells CASSLEGTEDNEQFF. CDR3 bases: TGTGCCAGCAGCTTGGAGGGGACAGAGGACAATGAGCAGTTCTTC.

The V gene is TRBV2, the J gene TRBJ2-2, with 11 bases fitting TRBD1. The length of the CDR3 is 16 residues. V gave up 5 bases and J gave up 6 bases; unmatched junction bases: 8. Germline V gene sequence: CDR1 SNHLY, CDR2 FYNNEI. CDR3 residues: CASSPRTGGGSGELFF. In DNA, the CDR3 is TGTGCCAGCAGTCCCCGGACAGGGGGCGGTTCCGGGGAGCTGTTTTTT.

The rearrangement uses TRBV2 and TRBJ2-5; TRBD2 is a possible D gene (5 bases). V was pared by 3 bases and J by 11 bases, with 19 bases between. The germline V gene encodes CDR1 SNHLY and CDR2 FYNNEI. The CDR3 extends over 14 amino acids. The chain's CDR3 is CASSELGGSYVQYF. CDR3 nucleotides: TGTGCCAGCAGTGAGCTAGGTGGGAGCTACGTGCAGTACTTC.

CDR3 in amino acids: CASSPLTDYNEQFF. The CDR3 DNA is TGTGCCAGCTCACCACTGACGGACTACAATGAGCAGTTCTTC. The V gene is TRBV18, the J gene TRBJ2-1; D remains ambiguous. The CDR3 covers 14 residues. CDR1 KGHSH and CDR2 LQKENI come from the germline V gene. Deletions cut 1 base from V and 3 bases from J, with 7 bases between.

A single count supports this clonotype. The chain has TRBV28 and TRBJ1-3; TRBD1 is a possible D gene (5 bases). The CDR3 spans 13 residues. CDR1 is MDHEN, CDR2 SYDVKM, per germline. The CDR3 DNA sequence: TGTGCGGGACGGCCCAGCTCTGGAAACACCATATATTTT. The encoded protein is CAGRPSSGNTIYF.

The chain joins TRBV7-8 to TRBJ1-2, with TRBD1 as a possible D gene (6 bases). Trimming stripped 5 bases from V and 6 bases from J, with 19 bases between. The CDR3 loop spans 15 amino acids. CDR1 is SGHVS and CDR2 is FQNEAQ in the germline V gene. In DNA form, the CDR3 reads TGTGCCAGCAGCCGTGGGGGCAGGGTATATGATGGCTACACCTTC. This translates into CASSRGGRVYDGYTF.

V gene TRBV29-1 combines with J gene TRBJ2-3; D not certain. In germline, CDR1 is SQVTM, CDR2 ANQGSEA. V lost 4 bases and J lost 0, with 11 bases in between. The CDR3 totals 14 residues. CDR3 sequence (DNA): TGCAGCGTTGCGAAGTTATCTAGCACAGATACGCAGTATTTT. Encoded protein: CSVAKLSSTDTQYF.

This clonotype has only a few counts. The chain joins TRBV2 to TRBJ2-7, with D possibly TRBD2 on 6 matching bases. Germline assignment: CDR1 SNHLY and CDR2 FYNNEI. The CDR3 consists of 15 residues. With 0 bases removed from V and 6 bases from J, the gap between germline ends came to 15 bases. The CDR3 region has the DNA TGTGCCAGCAGTGAAGCGGGGGGTACGCCGGGCGAGCAGTACTTC. Translating it yields CASSEAGGTPGEQYF. The complete variable domain, with remaining parts taken from reference TRBV2 and TRBJ2-7, reads EPEVTQTPSHQVTQMGQEVILRCVPISNHLYFYWYRQILGQKVEFLVSFYNNEISEKSEIFDDQFSVERPDGSNFTLKIRSTKLEDSAMYFCASSEAGGTPGEQYFGPGTRLTVT.

This clonotype was counted only a few times. J is TRBJ2-7 and V is TRBV7-2; possible D gene TRBD2, 6 bases. The CDR3 spans 12 residues. Trimming shortened V by 5 bases and J by 10 bases, and 15 bases separated the two germline ends. CDR1 is SGHTA, CDR2 FQGNSA, per germline. CDR3 sequence reads: CASSAYREIQYF. CDR3 in DNA: TGTGCCAGCAGCGCGTACCGGGAGATCCAGTACTTC.

This clonotype was picked up one time. The chain joins TRBV20-1 to TRBJ2-1; 11 bases are shared with TRBD2. The DNA end is a closer match to TRBJ2-7, so the J assignment may be wrong. Germline V gives CDR1 DFQATT, CDR2 SNEGSKA (reference sequence). The CDR3 extends over 15 amino acids. CDR3 protein: CSAGLAGGSYNEQYF. The CDR3 bases are TGCAGTGCCGGGCTAGCGGGAGGTTCTTACAATGAGCAGTACTTC.